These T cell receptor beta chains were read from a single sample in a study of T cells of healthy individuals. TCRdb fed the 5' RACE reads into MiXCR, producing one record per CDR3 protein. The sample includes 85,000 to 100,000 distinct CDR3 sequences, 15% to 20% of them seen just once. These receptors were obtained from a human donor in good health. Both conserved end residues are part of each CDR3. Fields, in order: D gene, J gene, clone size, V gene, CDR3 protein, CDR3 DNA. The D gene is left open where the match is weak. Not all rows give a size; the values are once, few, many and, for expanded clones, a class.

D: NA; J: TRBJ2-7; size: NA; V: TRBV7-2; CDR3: CASSPGWGYEQYF; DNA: TGTGCCAGCAGCCCGGGGTGGGGCTACGAGCAGTACTTC
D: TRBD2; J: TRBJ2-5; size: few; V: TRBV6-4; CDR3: CASSETSGETQYF; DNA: TGTGCCAGCAGTGAAACTAGCGGAGAGACCCAGTACTTC
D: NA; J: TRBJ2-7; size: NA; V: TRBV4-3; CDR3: CASSQEGDLPYEQYF; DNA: TGCGCCAGCAGCCAAGAGGGGGACTTACCTTACGAGCAGTACTTC
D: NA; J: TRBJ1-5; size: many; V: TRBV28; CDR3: CASSSPLSTAGSNQPQHF; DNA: TGTGCCAGCAGTTCACCACTCTCGACGGCGGGTAGCAATCAGCCCCAGCATTTT
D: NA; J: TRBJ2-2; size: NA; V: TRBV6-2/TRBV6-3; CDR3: CASSYSRPGELFF; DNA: TGTGCCAGCAGTTACTCGCGTCCCGGGGAGCTGTTTTTT
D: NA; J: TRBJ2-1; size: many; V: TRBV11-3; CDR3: CASSPGGVNEQFF; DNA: TGTGCCAGCAGCCCCGGCGGTGTCAATGAGCAGTTCTTC
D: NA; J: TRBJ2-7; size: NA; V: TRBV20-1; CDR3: CSASGSGYEQYF; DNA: TGCAGTGCTAGCGGTTCGGGTTACGAGCAGTACTTC
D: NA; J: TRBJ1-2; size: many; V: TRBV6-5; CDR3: CASSDRPYGYTF; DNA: TGTGCCAGCAGTGACCGACCCTATGGCTACACCTTC
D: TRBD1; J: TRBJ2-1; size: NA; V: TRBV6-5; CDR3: CASSYRVNRGEQFF; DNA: TGTGCCAGCAGTTACCGAGTCAACAGGGGTGAGCAGTTCTTC
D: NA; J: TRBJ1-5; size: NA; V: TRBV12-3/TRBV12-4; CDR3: CASILSGAVQPQHF; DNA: TGTGCCAGCATTCTCTCGGGGGCGGTTCAGCCCCAGCATTTT
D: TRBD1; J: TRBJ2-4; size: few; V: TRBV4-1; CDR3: CASSQQGARVNIQYF; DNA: TGCGCCAGCAGCCAACAGGGGGCGCGGGTAAACATTCAGTACTTC
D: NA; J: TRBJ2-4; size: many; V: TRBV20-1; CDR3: CSASEPAKNIQYF; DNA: TGCAGTGCCTCGGAACCAGCCAAAAACATTCAGTACTTC
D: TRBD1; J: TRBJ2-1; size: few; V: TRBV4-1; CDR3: CASSLGTGLGNEQFF; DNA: TGCGCCAGCAGCCTGGGGACAGGGTTGGGCAATGAGCAGTTCTTC
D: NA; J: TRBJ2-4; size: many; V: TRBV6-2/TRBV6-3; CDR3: CASRLTRGPLAKNIQYF; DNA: TGTGCCAGCAGGCTAACTCGGGGGCCCTTAGCCAAAAACATTCAGTACTTC
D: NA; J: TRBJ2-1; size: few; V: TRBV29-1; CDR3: CSALIGSFYNEQFF; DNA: TGCAGCGCGCTGATCGGGAGCTTCTACAATGAGCAGTTCTTC
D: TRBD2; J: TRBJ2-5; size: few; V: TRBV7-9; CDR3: CASSLPTSGEETQYF; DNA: TGTGCCAGCAGCTTACCGACTAGCGGGGAAGAGACCCAGTACTTC
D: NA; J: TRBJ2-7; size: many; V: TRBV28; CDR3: CASSRLRGEYEQYF; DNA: TGTGCCAGCAGTCGACTTAGAGGCGAGTACGAGCAGTACTTC
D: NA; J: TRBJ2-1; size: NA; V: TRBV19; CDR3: CASSLTHGTTYNEQFF; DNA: TGTGCCAGTAGTCTTACCCACGGGACAACTTACAATGAGCAGTTCTTC
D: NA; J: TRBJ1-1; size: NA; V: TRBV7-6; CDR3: CASSSNIFRGTEAFF; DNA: TGTGCCAGCAGCTCCAATATCTTCAGGGGAACTGAAGCTTTCTTT
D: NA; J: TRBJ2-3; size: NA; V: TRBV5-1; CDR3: CASSPVPPADTQYF; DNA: TGCGCCAGCAGCCCCGTCCCCCCCGCAGATACGCAGTATTTT
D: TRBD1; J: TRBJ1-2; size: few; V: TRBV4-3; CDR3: CASSQDLGTVNYGYTF; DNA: TGCGCCAGCAGCCAAGACTTAGGGACAGTTAACTATGGCTACACCTTC
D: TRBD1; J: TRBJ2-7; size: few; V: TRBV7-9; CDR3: CASRKGTGPYEQYF; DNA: TGTGCCAGCAGAAAAGGGACAGGGCCCTACGAGCAGTACTTC
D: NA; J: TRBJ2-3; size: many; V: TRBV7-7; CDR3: CASSLDGTDTQYF; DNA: TGTGCCAGCAGCTTAGATGGCACAGATACGCAGTATTTT
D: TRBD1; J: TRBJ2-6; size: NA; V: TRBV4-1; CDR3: CASSQDRQGPSSGANVLTF; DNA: TGCGCCAGCAGCCAAGATCGACAGGGTCCCTCCTCGGGGGCCAACGTCCTGACTTTC
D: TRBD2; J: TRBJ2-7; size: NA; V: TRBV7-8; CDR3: CASSLGSSGISYEQYF; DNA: TGTGCCAGCAGCTTAGGCTCTAGCGGGATCTCCTACGAGCAGTACTTC
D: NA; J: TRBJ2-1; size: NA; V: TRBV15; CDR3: CATSSPRGVWNEQFF; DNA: TGTGCCACCAGCAGTCCCCGGGGCGTTTGGAATGAGCAGTTCTTC
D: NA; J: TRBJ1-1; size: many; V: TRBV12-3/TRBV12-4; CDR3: CASSFVLLEAFF; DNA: TGTGCCAGCAGTTTCGTCCTTCTTGAAGCTTTCTTT
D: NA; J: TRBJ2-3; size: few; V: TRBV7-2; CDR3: CASSFFTSLDTQYF; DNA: TGTGCCAGCAGCTTTTTTACTAGTCTAGATACGCAGTATTTT
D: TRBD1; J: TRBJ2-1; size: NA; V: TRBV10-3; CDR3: CAISPGAGQGRDEQFF; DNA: TGTGCCATCAGCCCCGGGGCGGGACAGGGTAGGGATGAGCAGTTCTTC
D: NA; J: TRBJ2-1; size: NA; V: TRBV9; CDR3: CASSARGVPLYNEQFF; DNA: TGTGCCAGCAGCGCCAGGGGGGTCCCACTCTACAATGAGCAGTTCTTC
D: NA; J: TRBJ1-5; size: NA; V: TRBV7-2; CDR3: CASSSVGQPQHF; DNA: TGTGCCAGCAGCTCAGTTGGTCAGCCCCAGCATTTT
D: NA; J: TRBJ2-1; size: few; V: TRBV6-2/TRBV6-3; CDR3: CASSYPTGYGGEHEQFF; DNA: TGTGCCAGCAGTTACCCCACAGGGTATGGGGGAGAGCATGAGCAGTTCTTC